This passage covers 7 T cell receptor beta chains from one sample sequenced in a study of T cell repertoires in cytomegalovirus infection. From the reads, TCRdb called clonotypes with MiXCR, one entry per CDR3 protein. The table shows roughly 990,000 distinct CDR3 sequences, with around 32% occurring only once. Their antigens are not known. Here the sequenced sample was cultured CD8+ T cells from PBMCs, taken from culture after CMV antigen stimulation. These receptors all stem from a human donor in good health (CMV status not recorded). Some clones in this sample may be carry-over from other donors' samples.

The genes are TRBV12-3 or TRBV12-4 and TRBJ2-3; D unresolved. The CDR3 is 13 residues long. V was shortened by 4 bases and J by 5 bases, with 10 bases between the two germline ends. The CDR3 DNA reads TGTGCCAGCAGTTCCATACTCAGAGATACGCAGTATTTT. It encodes CASSSILRDTQYF.

This clonotype was counted only a few times. The chain uses TRBV7-6 and TRBJ2-1, with 7 bases aligning to TRBD1. CDR1 is SGHVS, CDR2 FNYEAQ, per germline. The length of the CDR3 is 14 residues. Trimming removed 3 bases from V and 8 bases from J; junction bases left unmatched: 7. The CDR3 DNA follows: TGTGCCAGCAGCTTTCAGAACAGGGGCGATGAGCAGTTCTTC. Protein sequence: CASSFQNRGDEQFF.

This rearrangement joins TRBV25-1 to TRBJ2-6; tentative D call: TRBD1 (6 bases). V dropped 0 bases and J dropped 0 bases, with 18 bases sitting between them. CDR1 and CDR2 (germline): MGHDK, SYGVNS. The CDR3 is 20 amino acids. CDR3 amino acids: CASSEYFPGTPSSGANVLTF. CDR3 sequence (DNA): TGTGCCAGCAGTGAATATTTCCCCGGGACACCAAGCTCTGGGGCCAACGTCCTGACTTTC.

V gene TRBV6-1 combines with J gene TRBJ2-2; D not resolved. V lost 3 bases and J lost 7, with 9 bases in between. The CDR3 covers 13 residues. Germline CDR1 reads MNHNS; CDR2 reads SASEGT. CDR3 sequence reads: CASSENSSGELFF. CDR3 nucleotides: TGTGCCAGCAGTGAGAACAGCAGCGGGGAGCTGTTTTTT.

In this sample, this clonotype turned up many times. This sequence joins TRBV7-2 and TRBJ2-7; unclear D gene. V lost 1 base and J lost 3, with 19 bases in between. CDR3 length equals 17 residues. CDR1 SGHTA and CDR2 FQGNSA come from the germline V gene. In nucleotides, the CDR3 is TGTGCCAGCAGCTTAGAAGACGACAAGCCAGAATTCTACGAGCAGTACGTC. Protein product: CASSLEDDKPEFYEQYV.

This chain uses TRBV27 with TRBJ1-2; TRBD1 matches at 7 bases. Germline V gene lookup returns CDR1 MNHEY and CDR2 SMNVEV (reference sequence). After removal of 2 bases from V and 8 bases from J, the junction contained 5 bases not matched to a gene. CDR3 size: 13 residues. The CDR3 spells CASSLTGDPGYTF. The CDR3 DNA sequence: TGTGCCAGCAGTTTAACAGGGGATCCCGGCTACACCTTC.

V usage is TRBV7-2 and J usage is TRBJ1-4, with D unresolved. This CDR3 region has 14 residues. V lost 4 bases to trimming and J lost 4 bases, with 10 bases between them. The germline V gene encodes CDR1 SGHTA and CDR2 FQGNSA. The chain's CDR3 is CASSYPEFNEKLFF. DNA for the CDR3: TGTGCCAGCAGCTACCCAGAATTTAATGAAAAACTGTTTTTT.